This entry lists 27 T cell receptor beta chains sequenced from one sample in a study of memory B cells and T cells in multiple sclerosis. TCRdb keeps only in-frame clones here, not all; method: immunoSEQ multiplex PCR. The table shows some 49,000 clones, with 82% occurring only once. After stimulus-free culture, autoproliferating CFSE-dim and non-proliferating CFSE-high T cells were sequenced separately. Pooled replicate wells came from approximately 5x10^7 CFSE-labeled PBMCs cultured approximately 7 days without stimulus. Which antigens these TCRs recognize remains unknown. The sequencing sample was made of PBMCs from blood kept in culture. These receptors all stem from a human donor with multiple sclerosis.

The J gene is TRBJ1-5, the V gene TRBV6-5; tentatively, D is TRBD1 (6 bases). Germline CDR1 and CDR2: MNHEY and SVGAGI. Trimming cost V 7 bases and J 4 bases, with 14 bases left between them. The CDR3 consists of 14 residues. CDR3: CASTWRGRNQPQHF. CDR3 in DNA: TGTGCCAGCACATGGCGGGGGCGGAATCAGCCCCAGCATTTT.

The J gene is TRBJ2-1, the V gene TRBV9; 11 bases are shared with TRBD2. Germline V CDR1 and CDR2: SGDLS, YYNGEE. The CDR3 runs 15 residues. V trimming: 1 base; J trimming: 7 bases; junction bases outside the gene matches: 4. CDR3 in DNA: TGTGCCAGCAGCGTAAGTAGCGGGGGGGCGAATGAGCAGTTCTTC. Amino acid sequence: CASSVSSGGANEQFF.

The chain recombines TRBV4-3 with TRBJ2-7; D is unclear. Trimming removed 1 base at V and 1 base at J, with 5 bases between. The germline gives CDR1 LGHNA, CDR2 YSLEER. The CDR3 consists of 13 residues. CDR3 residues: CASSQGGSYEQYF. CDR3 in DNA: TGCGCCAGCAGCCAAGGGGGATCCTACGAGCAGTACTTC.

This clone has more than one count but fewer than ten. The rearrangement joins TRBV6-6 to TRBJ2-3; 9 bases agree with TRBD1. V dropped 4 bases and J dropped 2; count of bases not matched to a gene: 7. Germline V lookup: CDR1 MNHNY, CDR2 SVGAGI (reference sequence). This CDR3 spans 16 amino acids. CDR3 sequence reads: CASSSRTGEDTDTQYF. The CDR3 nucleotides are TGTGCCAGCAGTTCCCGGACAGGGGAGGACACAGATACGCAGTATTTT.

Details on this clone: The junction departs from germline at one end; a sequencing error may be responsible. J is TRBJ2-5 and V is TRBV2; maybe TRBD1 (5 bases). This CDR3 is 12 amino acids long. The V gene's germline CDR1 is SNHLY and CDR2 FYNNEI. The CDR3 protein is CASREGVETQYF. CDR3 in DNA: TGTGCCAGCAGGGAAGGGGTGGAGACCCAGTACTTC.

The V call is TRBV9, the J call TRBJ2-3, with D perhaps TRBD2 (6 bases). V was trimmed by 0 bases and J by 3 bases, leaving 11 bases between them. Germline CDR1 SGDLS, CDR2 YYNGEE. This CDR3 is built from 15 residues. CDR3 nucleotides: TGTGCCAGCAGCGTAGGGGCGGGGTTAACAGATACGCAGTATTTT. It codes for CASSVGAGLTDTQYF.

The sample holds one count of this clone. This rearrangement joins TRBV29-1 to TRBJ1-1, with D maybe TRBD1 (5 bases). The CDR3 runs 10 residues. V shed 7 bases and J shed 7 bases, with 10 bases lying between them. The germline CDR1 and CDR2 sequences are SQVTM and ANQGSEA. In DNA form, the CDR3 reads TGCAGCGCATGGACATTTGAAGCTTTCTTT. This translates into CSAWTFEAFF.

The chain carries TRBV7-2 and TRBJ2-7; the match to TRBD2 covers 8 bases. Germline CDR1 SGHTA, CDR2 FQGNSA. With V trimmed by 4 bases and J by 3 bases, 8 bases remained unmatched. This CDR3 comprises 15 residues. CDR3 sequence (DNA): TGTGCCAGCAGCTCCTGGACTAGCTTAAACTACGAGCAGTACTTC. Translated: CASSSWTSLNYEQYF.

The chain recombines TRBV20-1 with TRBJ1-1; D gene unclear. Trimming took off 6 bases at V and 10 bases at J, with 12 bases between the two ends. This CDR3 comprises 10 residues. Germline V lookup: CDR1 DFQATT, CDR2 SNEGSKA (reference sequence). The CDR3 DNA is TGCAGTGCAAGAATAGGCCCAGCTTTCTTT. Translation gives CSARIGPAFF.

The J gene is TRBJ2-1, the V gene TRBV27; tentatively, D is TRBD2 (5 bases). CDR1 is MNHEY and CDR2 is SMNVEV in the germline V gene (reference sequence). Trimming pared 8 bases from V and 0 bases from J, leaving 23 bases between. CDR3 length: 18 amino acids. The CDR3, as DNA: TGTGCCAGCTGCTCGCTTACCAGAGAGGGCTTCTCCTACAATGAGCAGTTCTTC. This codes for CASCSLTREGFSYNEQFF.

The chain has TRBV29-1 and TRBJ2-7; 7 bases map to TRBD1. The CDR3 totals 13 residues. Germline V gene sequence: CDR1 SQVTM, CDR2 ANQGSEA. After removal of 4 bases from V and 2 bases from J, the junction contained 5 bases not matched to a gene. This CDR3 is CSVGQGKAYEQYF. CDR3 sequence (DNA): TGCAGCGTTGGACAGGGAAAGGCCTACGAGCAGTACTTC.

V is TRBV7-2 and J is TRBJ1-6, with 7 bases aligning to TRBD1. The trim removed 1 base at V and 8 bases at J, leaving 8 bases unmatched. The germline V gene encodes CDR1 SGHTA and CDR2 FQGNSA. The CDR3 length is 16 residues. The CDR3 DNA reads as TGTGCCAGCAGCTTAGGCGTAGGGGGCGTATATTCACCCCTCCACTTT. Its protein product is CASSLGVGGVYSPLHF.

The CDR3 DNA follows: TGCGCCAGCAGCAGGGGGGCTGCACCCTCCTACAATGAGCAGTTCTTC. The encoded protein is CASSRGAAPSYNEQFF. The chain carries TRBV4-3 and TRBJ2-1, with D perhaps matching TRBD1 or TRBD2 (6 bases each). The germline CDR1 and CDR2 sequences are LGHNA and YSLEER. V lost 5 bases to trimming and J lost 0 bases, with 14 bases between them. The CDR3 sequence is 16 residues long.

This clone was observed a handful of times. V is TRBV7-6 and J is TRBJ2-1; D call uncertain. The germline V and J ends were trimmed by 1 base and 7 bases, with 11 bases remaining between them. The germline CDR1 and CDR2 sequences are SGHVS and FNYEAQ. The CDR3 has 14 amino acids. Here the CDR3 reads CASSLGQARNEQFF. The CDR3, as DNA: TGTGCCAGCAGCTTAGGGCAGGCGCGGAATGAGCAGTTCTTC.

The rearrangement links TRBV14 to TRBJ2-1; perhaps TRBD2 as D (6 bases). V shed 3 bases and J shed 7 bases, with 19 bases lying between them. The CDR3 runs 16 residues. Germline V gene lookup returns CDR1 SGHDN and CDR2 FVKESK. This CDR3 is CASSHRLLARRNEQFF. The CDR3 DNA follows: TGTGCCAGCAGCCACCGCCTACTAGCAAGGCGGAATGAGCAGTTCTTC.

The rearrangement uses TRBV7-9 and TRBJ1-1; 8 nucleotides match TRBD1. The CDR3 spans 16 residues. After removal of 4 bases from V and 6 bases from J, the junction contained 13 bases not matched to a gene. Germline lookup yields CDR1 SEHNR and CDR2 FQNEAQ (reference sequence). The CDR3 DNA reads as TGTGCCAGCAGCTCTAGGACAGGGTCCGTGGGCGCTGAAGCTTTCTTT. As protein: CASSSRTGSVGAEAFF.

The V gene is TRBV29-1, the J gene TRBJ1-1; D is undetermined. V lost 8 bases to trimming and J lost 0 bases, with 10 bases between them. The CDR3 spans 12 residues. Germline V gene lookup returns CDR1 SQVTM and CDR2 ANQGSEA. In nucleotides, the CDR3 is TGCAGCATCCGCGGGGTGAACACTGAAGCTTTCTTT. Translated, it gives CSIRGVNTEAFF.

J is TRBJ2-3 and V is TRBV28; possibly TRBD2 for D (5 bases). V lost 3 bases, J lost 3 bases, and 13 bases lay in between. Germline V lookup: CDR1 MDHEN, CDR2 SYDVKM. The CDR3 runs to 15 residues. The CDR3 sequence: CASSLTNARTDTQYF. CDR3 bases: TGTGCCAGCAGTTTGACTAACGCCCGAACAGATACGCAGTATTTT.

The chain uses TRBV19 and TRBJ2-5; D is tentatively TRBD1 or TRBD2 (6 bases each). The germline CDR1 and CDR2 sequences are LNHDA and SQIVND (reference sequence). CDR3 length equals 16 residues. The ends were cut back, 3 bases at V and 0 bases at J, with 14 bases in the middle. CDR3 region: CASSIGGHLYQETQYF. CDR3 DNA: TGTGCCAGTAGTATCGGGGGACACCTGTACCAAGAGACCCAGTACTTC. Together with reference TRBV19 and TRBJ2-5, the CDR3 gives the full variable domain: DGGITQSPKYLFRKEGQNVTLSCEQNLNHDAMYWYRQDPGQGLRLIYYSQIVNDFQKGDIAEGYSVSREKKESFPLTVTSAQKNPTAFYLCASSIGGHLYQETQYFGPGTRLLVL.

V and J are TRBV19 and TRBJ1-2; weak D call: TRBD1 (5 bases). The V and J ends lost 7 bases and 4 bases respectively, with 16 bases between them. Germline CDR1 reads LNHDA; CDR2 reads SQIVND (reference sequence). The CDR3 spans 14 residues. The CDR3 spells CASNDRGSGYGYTF. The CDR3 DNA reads TGTGCCAGTAATGACCGGGGCAGTGGCTATGGCTACACCTTC.

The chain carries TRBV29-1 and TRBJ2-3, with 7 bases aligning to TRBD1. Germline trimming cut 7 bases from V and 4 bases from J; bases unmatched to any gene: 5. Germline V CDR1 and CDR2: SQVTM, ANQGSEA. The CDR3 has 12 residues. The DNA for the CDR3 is TGCAGCGGGCTAGGGGGCGCAGATACGCAGTATTTT. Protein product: CSGLGGADTQYF.

The CDR3 spells CASSGGWSYGYTF. CDR3 DNA: TGTGCCAGCAGTGGAGGGTGGAGCTATGGCTACACCTTC. The chain links TRBV2 to TRBJ1-2, with D unclear. The CDR3 runs to 13 residues. CDR1 is SNHLY and CDR2 is FYNNEI in the germline V gene. Trimming shortened V by 4 bases and J by 4 bases, and 10 bases separated the two germline ends.

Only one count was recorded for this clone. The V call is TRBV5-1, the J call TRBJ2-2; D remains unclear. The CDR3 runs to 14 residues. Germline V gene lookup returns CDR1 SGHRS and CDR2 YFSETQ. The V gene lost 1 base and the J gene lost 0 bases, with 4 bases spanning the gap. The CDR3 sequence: CASSLTPNTGELFF. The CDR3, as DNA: TGCGCCAGCAGCTTGACACCGAACACCGGGGAGCTGTTTTTT.

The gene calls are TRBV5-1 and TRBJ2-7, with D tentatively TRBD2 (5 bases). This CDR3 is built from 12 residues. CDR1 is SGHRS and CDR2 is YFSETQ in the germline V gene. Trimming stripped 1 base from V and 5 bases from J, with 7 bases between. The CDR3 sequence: CASSLPGDEQYF. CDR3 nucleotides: TGCGCCAGCAGCTTGCCCGGGGACGAGCAGTACTTC.

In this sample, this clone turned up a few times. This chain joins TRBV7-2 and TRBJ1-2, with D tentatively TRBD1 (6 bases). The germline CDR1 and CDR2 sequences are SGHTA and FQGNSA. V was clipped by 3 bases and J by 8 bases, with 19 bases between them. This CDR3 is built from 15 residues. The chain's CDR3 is CASSLDRQASGGYTF. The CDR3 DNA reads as TGTGCCAGCAGCTTGGATAGACAGGCGAGTGGGGGCTACACCTTC.

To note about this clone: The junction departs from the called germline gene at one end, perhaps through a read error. CDR3 region: CTSSSWTGTDTQYF. As DNA, the CDR3 is TGTACCAGCAGCTCCTGGACGGGCACAGATACGCAGTATTTT. The V call is TRBV5-6, the J call TRBJ2-3; D is unclear. This CDR3 has 14 residues. The germline V gene has CDR1 SGHDT and CDR2 YYEEEE. The variable domain in full, completed from reference TRBV5-6 and TRBJ2-3, reads DAGVTQSPTHLIKTRGQQVTLRCSPKSGHDTVSWYQQALGQGPQFIFQYYEEEERQRGNFPDRFSGHQFPNYSSELNVNALLLGDSALYLCTSSSWTGTDTQYFGPGTRLTVL.

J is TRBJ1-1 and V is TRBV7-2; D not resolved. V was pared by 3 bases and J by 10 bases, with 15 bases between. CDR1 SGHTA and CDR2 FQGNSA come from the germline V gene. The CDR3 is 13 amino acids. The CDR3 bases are TGTGCCAGCAGCTTTAGGGTCGAGGGTAGAGCTTTCTTT. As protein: CASSFRVEGRAFF.